This TCR beta chain was profiled in a study of blood T cell repertoires in COVID-19 (dated by TCRdb to about 2020). Looking at the study overall: Samples covering the acute and convalescent phases of COVID-19 were provided by collaborators in the United States, Italy and Spain. Sample metadata almost always included a de-identified subject ID, COVID-19 status, age in years and sex. A freely available public database, intended as a resource for researchers studying the immune response to SARS-CoV-2, is where the repertoires were released. The dataset comprised deeply sampled blood TCRbeta repertoires from subjects exposed to, actively infected with, or recovered from COVID-19. HLA class I and class II types, where available, came from metadata supplied by the sample provider rather than from assay-based typing. Samples were obtained from the ongoing ImmuneRACE study (first 160 participants) and from some 1,300 subjects provided by 6 global collaborators. The prospective study material was composed of cDNA or gDNA derived from T cells, B-cell-depleted T cells, or PBMCs. General findings and caveats noted by the study authors: Clinical and demographic metadata were provided uncurated, with the amount varying by source and participant.

Participants in the prospective study were enrolled through a virtual design, were aged roughly 18 to 100 years, and lived in approximately 24 United States geographic areas. Cohort assignment in the prospective study relied on participant-reported clinical history from a screening survey and a study questionnaire. For ImmuneRACE Cohort 3, a participant was defined as recovered based on two consecutive negative NP/OP PCR tests, clearance by a healthcare professional, or resolution of symptoms. In the prospective study, whole blood, serum and a nasopharyngeal or oropharyngeal swab were collected from each participant by mobile phlebotomists. Over a 2-month period, participants in the prospective study had the option of providing additional blood draws and questionnaires. Prospective study blood samples were shipped either frozen or at room temperature before DNA extraction. The immunoSEQ Assay, a bias-controlled multiplex PCR, was used to amplify TCRbeta CDR3 regions from genomic DNA. In the paper's pipeline: Nucleated cell counts per sample were estimated from amplification of reference gene primers within the assay. To quantify the absolute abundance of each unique TCRbeta CDR3 rearrangement, sequence reads were collapsed and filtered. For each sample, productive Simpson clonality was calculated as the square root of Simpson's diversity index across productive rearrangements. In its TCRdb copy, this immuneACCESS table keeps in-frame sequences only and misses some clones. Where compared with another copy, unresolved V genes explain less than half of these, and the others have no known cause. That table is the source of V, J and clone size, and D and trimming were worked out from the DNA. The sample yields roughly 180,000 clones; 82% were counted once. Together, the top ten hold 15% to 20% of the sample.

As to this clone: Its antigen target is currently unknown. Per-base quality was not reported, and no clone a single base away is much larger than it.

The clonotype originates from a man aged 55-75 years who had recovered from COVID-19. The sequencing input was PBMCs or T cells enriched from blood (not recorded which).

The DNA is TGTGCCAGCAGCTTGGAACTACTCGCCGAACAGTTCTTC. Translated, it gives CASSLELLAEQFF. The V gene is TRBV5-5 and the J gene is TRBJ2-1; the D gene cannot be resolved reliably. V and J are truncated by 0 bases and 13 bases respectively, leaving an intervening sequence of 14 bases. CDR1 and CDR2, looked up from the germline V gene (reference sequence), are SGHKS and YYEKEE. From cysteine to phenylalanine, the CDR3 is 13 amino acids long. The DNA shown is the 39-base CDR3, in frame from base 1.